A single sample is the source of the 19 T cell receptor beta chains below, sequenced in a study of blood T cell repertoires in COVID-19. Assay: immunoSEQ multiplex PCR; the TCRdb copy retains only in-frame clones and omits some. The sample lists over 200,000 clones, about 86% seen once, with approximately 1.5% in the top ten. Sequencing was performed on peripheral blood. These receptors originate from a man between 18 and 35 years old with active or convalescent COVID-19.

The gene calls are TRBV7-2 and TRBJ2-7; 7 nucleotides line up with TRBD1. The CDR3 extends over 15 amino acids. Germline V gene lookup returns CDR1 SGHTA and CDR2 FQGNSA. J was trimmed by 1 base and V by 2 bases; bases with no gene match: 5. CDR3 in amino acids: CASSLWRTGSYEQYF. CDR3 in DNA: TGTGCCAGCAGCTTATGGCGGACAGGATCCTACGAGCAGTACTTC.

The chain has TRBV28 and TRBJ2-2, with TRBD1 as a possible D gene (5 bases). CDR3 length: 13 residues. V lost 6 bases to trimming and J lost 7 bases, with 12 bases between them. CDR1 is MDHEN and CDR2 is SYDVKM in the germline V gene. CDR3 nucleotides: TGTGCCAGCAGGGCAGGGTTCGGCGGGGAGCTGTTTTTT. Amino acid sequence: CASRAGFGGELFF.

The chain recombines TRBV28 with TRBJ2-7; 7 bases are a match to TRBD1. Trimming took 6 bases from V and 0 from J; bases not matched to a gene: 5. In germline, CDR1 is MDHEN, CDR2 SYDVKM. This CDR3 is 14 amino acids long. CDR3: CASSRYRGSYEQYF. CDR3 bases: TGTGCCAGCAGCCGATACAGGGGCTCCTACGAGCAGTACTTC.

V is TRBV28 and J is TRBJ2-3; 12 bases match TRBD1. The V and J ends lost 5 bases and 2 bases, in that order; junction bases with no gene match: 11. CDR3 length: 18 residues. The germline V gene encodes CDR1 MDHEN and CDR2 SYDVKM. The CDR3 loop is CASSPGTGGARDTDTQYF. CDR3 nucleotide sequence: TGTGCCAGCAGTCCCGGGACAGGGGGCGCCCGTGACACAGATACGCAGTATTTT.

This chain connects TRBV19 to TRBJ1-5, with D possibly being TRBD1 (6 bases). The CDR3 is 13 amino acids. V dropped 4 bases and J dropped 7 bases, with 11 bases sitting between them. Germline assignment: CDR1 LNHDA and CDR2 SQIVND (reference sequence). CDR3 in DNA: TGTGCCAGTAGTAGACCGACAGGCCAGCCCCAGCATTTT. Protein product: CASSRPTGQPQHF.

The genes are TRBV5-6 and TRBJ2-2, with D possibly TRBD1 on 6 matching bases. The length of the CDR3 is 13 residues. Germline-derived CDR1 and CDR2 are SGHDT and YYEEEE. Trimming left V 6 bases short and J 6 bases short, with 12 bases between. CDR3 residues: CASTKQGSGELFF. For the CDR3, the DNA is TGTGCCAGCACCAAACAGGGTTCCGGGGAGCTGTTTTTT.

This rearrangement joins TRBV28 to TRBJ1-1; D is ambiguous. Trimming shortened V by 4 bases and J by 10 bases, and 22 bases separated the two germline ends. This CDR3 contains 15 residues. Looked up from germline, CDR1 is MDHEN and CDR2 is SYDVKM. CDR3 sequence: CASSSALDRREGAFF. The CDR3 region has the DNA TGTGCCAGCAGTTCCGCCCTGGACCGCCGCGAGGGAGCTTTCTTT.

The rearrangement uses TRBV10-3 and TRBJ1-5; D perhaps matches TRBD1 (6 bases). Per germline, CDR1 ENHRY and CDR2 SYGVKD. The CDR3 length is 18 residues. V was cut by 3 bases and J by 1 base, with 19 bases left in between. CDR3 residues: CAISDSIGGAKSNQPQHF. DNA for the CDR3: TGTGCCATCAGTGACTCGATTGGGGGGGCGAAAAGCAATCAGCCCCAGCATTTT.

This clone has just a few counts. This chain connects TRBV27 to TRBJ2-7, with 9 positions matching TRBD1. CDR3 length: 16 amino acids. Germline values: CDR1 MNHEY, CDR2 SMNVEV (reference sequence). V lost 6 bases to trimming and J lost 4 bases; unmatched junction nucleotides: 13. As DNA, the CDR3 is TGTGCCAGCAGAGCCACCGGGACAGGGAGTTTATACGAGCAGTACTTC. Translated, it gives CASRATGTGSLYEQYF.

This chain joins TRBV29-1 and TRBJ1-2, with 7 bases aligning to TRBD1. Germline assignment: CDR1 SQVTM and CDR2 ANQGSEA. The CDR3 covers 13 residues. V lost 4 bases, J lost 4 bases, and 6 bases stayed unmatched. CDR3 DNA sequence: TGCAGCGTTGCTCAGGGGGTCTCCTATGGCTACACCTTC. Protein product: CSVAQGVSYGYTF.

The chain links TRBV19 to TRBJ1-4; D might be TRBD1 (5 bases). Germline values: CDR1 LNHDA, CDR2 SQIVND (reference sequence). This CDR3 comprises 15 residues. V was clipped by 2 bases and J by 7 bases, with 14 bases between them. The CDR3 region has the DNA TGTGCCAGTAGTATAAGGGGCAGTCTCGGTGAAAAACTGTTTTTT. Translation gives CASSIRGSLGEKLFF.

The rearrangement links TRBV7-6 to TRBJ2-3; the match to TRBD1 covers 7 bases. V lost 5 bases, J lost 2 bases, and 7 bases stayed unmatched. From germline, CDR1 is SGHVS and CDR2 FNYEAQ. This CDR3 comprises 15 residues. CDR3 coding DNA: TGTGCCAGCAGCCCCCGACAGGGTACCACAGATACGCAGTATTTT. Translation gives CASSPRQGTTDTQYF.

The chain joins TRBV6-5 to TRBJ2-2; D is ambiguous. The V end lost 11 bases, the J end lost 5 bases, and 9 bases lay between the germline ends. Germline assignment: CDR1 MNHEY and CDR2 SVGAGI. This CDR3 has 11 amino acids. In nucleotides, the CDR3 is TGTGCCCAATCAGTAACCGGGGAGCTGTTTTTT. Protein product: CAQSVTGELFF.

The chain combines TRBV30 with TRBJ2-3; 9 bases agree with TRBD2. The CDR3 is made up of 16 amino acids. Trimming removed 3 bases from V and 0 bases from J; junction bases left unmatched: 7. In germline, CDR1 is GTSNPN, CDR2 SVGIG (reference sequence). Here the CDR3 DNA reads TGTGCCTGGAGGCTAGCGGGACTCCGAAGCACAGATACGCAGTATTTT. Residues: CAWRLAGLRSTDTQYF.

The gene calls are TRBV9 and TRBJ2-3; D ambiguous. Germline CDR1 and CDR2: SGDLS and YYNGEE. V lost 0 bases and J lost 6, with 14 bases in between. The CDR3 loop spans 15 amino acids. CDR3 residues: CASSVATQSSDTQYF. The CDR3 bases are TGTGCCAGCAGCGTAGCTACACAGTCTTCGGATACGCAGTATTTT. Full variable domain (rest looked up from reference TRBV9 and TRBJ2-3): DSGVTQTPKHLITATGQRVTLRCSPRSGDLSVYWYQQSLDQGLQFLIQYYNGEERAKGNILERFSAQQFPDLHSELNLSSLELGDSALYFCASSVATQSSDTQYFGPGTRLTVL.

This rearrangement joins TRBV7-9 to TRBJ1-1; D may be TRBD1 (6 bases). The CDR3 contains 13 residues. V was pared by 6 bases and J by 10 bases, with 18 bases between. The germline V gene has CDR1 SEHNR and CDR2 FQNEAQ (reference sequence). CDR3 in amino acids: CASSAEGGLRAFF. CDR3 sequence (DNA): TGTGCCAGCAGTGCCGAGGGGGGGCTAAGAGCTTTCTTT.

This sequence joins TRBV30 and TRBJ1-6; TRBD1 might be the D (6 bases). Trimming pared 4 bases from V and 9 bases from J, leaving 10 bases between. The CDR3 length is 12 residues. The germline gives CDR1 GTSNPN, CDR2 SVGIG (reference sequence). CDR3 nucleotide sequence: TGTGCCTGGACAAAACAGGGTTCACCCCTCCACTTT. Its protein product is CAWTKQGSPLHF.

This clone was seen once. The chain combines TRBV6-2 or TRBV6-3 with TRBJ1-5; TRBD1 might be the D (5 bases). The CDR3 covers 17 residues. Trimming left V 0 bases short and J 3 bases short, with 15 bases between. The germline CDR1 and CDR2 sequences are MNHEY and SVGEGT. The CDR3 region is CASSYSKGKLDNQPQHF. CDR3 DNA: TGTGCCAGCAGTTACTCGAAGGGGAAATTGGACAATCAGCCCCAGCATTTT.

The chain carries TRBV30 and TRBJ1-1; 8 bases fit TRBD1. Germline values: CDR1 GTSNPN, CDR2 SVGIG (reference sequence). CDR3 length: 14 residues. V was pared by 3 bases and J by 1 base, with 4 bases of the junction left unmatched. CDR3 sequence: CAWSWGQANTEAFF. The CDR3 DNA sequence: TGTGCCTGGAGCTGGGGACAGGCGAACACTGAAGCTTTCTTT.